One sample yielded the 18 T cell receptor beta chains listed below, sequenced in a study of long-term antiretroviral therapy in people with HIV. Researchers ran immunoSEQ v3.0 at survey level. Only in-frame clones appear in the TCRdb table, and some are missing; sequencing was by immunoSEQ multiplex PCR. Of about 28,000 clones listed, just over 85% were seen once; the top ten hold around 5%. The sequences come from unsorted PBMCs, collected 0.8 years after starting antiretroviral therapy. The receptors originated from a woman younger than 45 with HIV.

This chain connects TRBV10-3 to TRBJ1-2, with 8 bases aligning to TRBD1. The V segment lost 7 bases and the J segment 6 bases; nucleotides outside the gene matches: 4. The CDR3 is made up of 12 amino acids. Germline assignment: CDR1 ENHRY and CDR2 SYGVKD. In nucleotides, the CDR3 is TGTGCCATCACTGGACAGGGTGATGGCTACACCTTC. Translation gives CAITGQGDGYTF.

The chain carries TRBV19 and TRBJ1-5, with D uncertain. This CDR3 spans 13 amino acids. Germline V gene sequence: CDR1 LNHDA, CDR2 SQIVND (reference sequence). Trimming shortened V by 7 bases and J by 4 bases, and 11 bases separated the two germline ends. DNA for the CDR3: TGTGCCAGTATTGGAAACGGAAATCAGCCCCAGCATTTT. Encoded protein: CASIGNGNQPQHF.

V and J are TRBV7-6 and TRBJ2-3; TRBD1 aligns across 8 bases. This CDR3 has 14 residues. J lost 0 bases, V lost 8 bases, and 4 bases had no gene match. From germline, CDR1 is SGHVS and CDR2 FNYEAQ. CDR3 sequence (DNA): TGTGCCAGCGGACAGGGTTCCAGCACAGATACGCAGTATTTT. This codes for CASGQGSSTDTQYF.

This chain uses TRBV13 with TRBJ2-2; D might be TRBD1 or TRBD2, each matching 6 bases. Germline V gene lookup returns CDR1 PRHDT and CDR2 FYEKMQ (reference sequence). Trimming left V 3 bases short and J 5 bases short, with 13 bases between. The CDR3 has 15 amino acids. The CDR3 DNA reads TGTGCCAGCAGCTTCGACAAAGGGGGGACCGGGGAGCTGTTTTTT. This codes for CASSFDKGGTGELFF.

The J gene is TRBJ2-1, the V gene TRBV29-1, with D possibly matching TRBD1 (6 bases). Looked up from germline, CDR1 is SQVTM and CDR2 is ANQGSEA. Trimming took 5 bases from V and 0 from J, leaving 8 bases between them. CDR3 size: 13 residues. CDR3 DNA sequence: TGCAGCGTTAAGGGGGACTCCTACAATGAGCAGTTCTTC. Its translation is CSVKGDSYNEQFF.

The V call is TRBV2, the J call TRBJ2-3, with D perhaps matching TRBD2 (6 bases). CDR3 length: 14 residues. The germline V gene has CDR1 SNHLY and CDR2 FYNNEI. V lost 7 bases and J lost 6, with 17 bases in between. This chain's CDR3 is CASTTSPAGDTQYF. CDR3 nucleotides: TGTGCCAGCACCACTAGCCCTGCAGGGGATACGCAGTATTTT.

This chain uses TRBV6-5 with TRBJ1-2; 8 nucleotides align to TRBD1. Losses at the gene ends were 5 bases for V and 7 bases for J; bases not matched to a gene: 12. The germline CDR1 and CDR2 sequences are MNHEY and SVGAGI. The CDR3 contains 15 residues. The CDR3 DNA reads as TGTGCCAGCAGTCGGGACAGGCAGTCGCATCGTGGCTACACCTTC. Its translation is CASSRDRQSHRGYTF.

The rearrangement links TRBV2 to TRBJ2-3; 9 bases are a match to TRBD2. The CDR3 contains 16 residues. Losses at the gene ends were 6 bases for V and 2 bases for J; bases not matched to a gene: 9. Germline values: CDR1 SNHLY, CDR2 FYNNEI. The CDR3 reads CASRVSSGAFTDTQYF. As DNA, the CDR3 is TGTGCCAGCAGGGTGTCTAGCGGGGCTTTCACAGATACGCAGTATTTT. Supplemented by reference TRBV2 and TRBJ2-3, the full variable domain reads EPEVTQTPSHQVTQMGQEVILRCVPISNHLYFYWYRQILGQKVEFLVSFYNNEISEKSEIFDDQFSVERPDGSNFTLKIRSTKLEDSAMYFCASRVSSGAFTDTQYFGPGTRLTVL.

The chain joins TRBV19 to TRBJ1-2; 9 bases are shared with TRBD1. J gave up 4 bases and V 9 bases, and 12 bases lay outside the gene matches. CDR1 LNHDA and CDR2 SQIVND come from the germline V gene (reference sequence). CDR3 size: 15 residues. In nucleotides, the CDR3 is TGTGCCAGCACAGAGGGTACAGGGGGCGTCTATGGCTACACCTTC. Encoded protein: CASTEGTGGVYGYTF.

The chain is built from TRBV11-1 and TRBJ2-2; D is possibly TRBD1 (6 bases). This CDR3 spans 15 amino acids. Germline CDR1 SGHAT, CDR2 FQDESV (reference sequence). The V and J ends lost 6 bases and 4 bases respectively, with 15 bases between them. The CDR3 protein is CASRSRTDSTGELFF. As DNA, the CDR3 is TGTGCCAGCAGATCCAGGACAGATAGCACCGGGGAGCTGTTTTTT.

The chain recombines TRBV5-4 with TRBJ2-3; weak D call: TRBD1 (6 bases). Germline V gene lookup returns CDR1 SGHNT and CDR2 YYREEE (reference sequence). The CDR3 extends over 15 amino acids. V was clipped by 4 bases and J by 2 bases, with 14 bases between them. The CDR3 nucleotides read TGTGCCAGCAGCCCGAGGACAGAGAACACAGATACGCAGTATTTT. This encodes CASSPRTENTDTQYF.

The chain recombines TRBV5-1 with TRBJ2-6; D gene unclear. The CDR3 is 18 amino acids. V was pared by 0 bases and J by 0 bases, with 13 bases between. The germline V gene has CDR1 SGHRS and CDR2 YFSETQ. The chain's CDR3 is CASSLALDGYSGANVLTF. In DNA, the CDR3 is TGCGCCAGCAGCTTGGCCCTGGACGGCTACTCTGGGGCCAACGTCCTGACTTTC.

The J gene is TRBJ1-2, the V gene TRBV6-5; 9 bases line up with TRBD1. There are 14 residues in the CDR3. The junction had 7 bases not matched to a gene; V was cut back by 6 bases and J by 5 bases. Germline lookup yields CDR1 MNHEY and CDR2 SVGAGI. The CDR3 spells CASSLQGAIYGYTF. As DNA, the CDR3 is TGTGCCAGCAGCCTACAGGGGGCGATTTATGGCTACACCTTC.

This clone was seen more than once but under ten times. V gene TRBV12-5 combines with J gene TRBJ1-1; D is unresolved. This CDR3 contains 15 residues. Deletions cut 6 bases from V and 1 base from J, with 15 bases between. The germline V gene encodes CDR1 LGHNT and CDR2 FRNRAP. The CDR3 here is CASGLSLRGNTEAFF. The CDR3 DNA reads as TGTGCTAGTGGCCTATCCCTGCGCGGGAACACTGAAGCTTTCTTT.

The chain joins TRBV6-6 to TRBJ1-3; D unclear. The germline CDR1 and CDR2 sequences are MNHNY and SVGAGI (reference sequence). The CDR3 runs to 16 residues. V was pared by 0 bases and J by 2 bases, with 11 bases between. The CDR3 here is CASSYSSAVTGNTIYF. CDR3 DNA: TGTGCCAGCAGTTACTCGTCAGCAGTAACTGGAAACACCATATATTTT.

V is TRBV4-2 and J is TRBJ2-1; 9 bases match TRBD2. Germline V CDR1 and CDR2: LGHNA, YNFKEQ. J lost 8 bases, V lost 8 bases, and 13 bases had no gene match. The CDR3 is 15 amino acids. The CDR3 protein is CASRPAGGGAYEQFF. CDR3 DNA sequence: TGTGCCAGCCGCCCAGCGGGCGGGGGGGCCTATGAGCAGTTCTTC.

The J gene is TRBJ1-1, the V gene TRBV4-2; D unresolved. The germline gives CDR1 LGHNA, CDR2 YNFKEQ. Trimming shortened V by 2 bases and J by 2 bases, and 0 bases separated the two germline ends. This CDR3 has 11 residues. The CDR3 DNA follows: TGTGCCAGCAGCCAAAACACTGAAGCTTTCTTT. This sequence encodes CASSQNTEAFF.

This chain uses TRBV13 with TRBJ1-1, with 7 nucleotides matching TRBD1. The V gene end was trimmed by 7 bases and the J gene end by 1 base; junction bases not matched to a gene: 12. From germline, CDR1 is PRHDT and CDR2 FYEKMQ (reference sequence). The CDR3 covers 16 residues. Here the CDR3 reads CASTLQGNVWNTEAFF. CDR3 nucleotides: TGTGCCAGCACTCTACAGGGGAATGTTTGGAACACTGAAGCTTTCTTT.